The 9 T cell receptor beta chains given below trace back to one sample, sequenced in a study of blood T cell repertoires in COVID-19 (TCRdb year 2020). Libraries were built with the immunoSEQ multiplex PCR assay. In TCRdb, the immuneACCESS table is reduced to in-frame sequences with V and J assigned. These tables do not hold every clone; where another copy was compared, an unresolved V gene accounts for under half, and the others remain unexplained. The sample profile shows roughly 280,000 clones; roughly 88% of them were found once. The ten largest clones represent approximately 11% of the sample. Specimen: peripheral blood. These TCRs come from a woman between 65 and 79 years old with acute or convalescent COVID-19.

The genes are TRBV2 and TRBJ2-1, with D maybe TRBD2 (7 bases). CDR3 length equals 14 residues. The V end was cut by 8 bases, the J end by 6 bases, with 17 bases between. Germline V gene sequence: CDR1 SNHLY, CDR2 FYNNEI. CDR3 DNA: TGTGCCAGCGAGGCGGGGGCCCCTCCCAATGAGCAGTTCTTC. Protein: CASEAGAPPNEQFF.

V is TRBV19 and J is TRBJ2-2, with 8 bases aligning to TRBD1. With 7 bases clipped from V and 8 bases from J, the junction kept 12 bases outside the gene matches. Germline-derived CDR1 and CDR2 are LNHDA and SQIVND (reference sequence). The CDR3 totals 15 residues. The CDR3 region is CASKRQGYSIGELFF. As DNA, the CDR3 is TGTGCCAGTAAGCGACAGGGGTATAGCATAGGGGAGCTGTTTTTT. Full variable domain (remainder filled in from reference TRBV19 and TRBJ2-2): DGGITQSPKYLFRKEGQNVTLSCEQNLNHDAMYWYRQDPGQGLRLIYYSQIVNDFQKGDIAEGYSVSREKKESFPLTVTSAQKNPTAFYLCASKRQGYSIGELFFGEGSRLTVL.

The chain couples TRBV5-4 to TRBJ2-3; D may be TRBD2 (6 bases). Germline values: CDR1 SGHNT, CDR2 YYREEE (reference sequence). This CDR3 contains 17 residues. The V gene lost 0 bases and the J gene lost 2 bases, with 16 bases spanning the gap. This CDR3 reads CASSLAGSGRITDTQYF. The CDR3, as DNA: TGTGCCAGCAGCTTGGCCGGGAGCGGGCGTATCACAGATACGCAGTATTTT.

In its sample, this clone was seen once. The rearrangement links TRBV18 to TRBJ2-1; the match to TRBD1 covers 7 bases. Germline V CDR1 and CDR2: KGHSH, LQKENI. The CDR3 consists of 16 residues. V lost 8 bases, J lost 5 bases, and 15 bases stayed unmatched. The CDR3 spells CASRGDFGTANNEQFF. CDR3 sequence (DNA): TGTGCCAGCCGGGGTGACTTCGGGACAGCAAACAATGAGCAGTTCTTC.

CDR3 nucleotides: TGTGCCATCAGTGAGTCACGGGGAGGCAACACTGAAGCTTTCTTT. This sequence encodes CAISESRGGNTEAFF. This sequence joins TRBV10-3 and TRBJ1-1, with D uncertain. The germline V gene encodes CDR1 ENHRY and CDR2 SYGVKD. The CDR3 has 15 residues. Between the trimmed V and J ends, which lost 0 bases and 2 bases, there was a span of 10 bases.

This chain uses TRBV12-3 or TRBV12-4 with TRBJ2-5, with D tentatively TRBD2 (6 bases). The CDR3 spans 13 residues. Between the trimmed V and J ends, which lost 3 bases and 4 bases, there was a span of 9 bases. In DNA form, the CDR3 reads TGTGCCAGCAGTTTTGAGGGAGGAGAGACCCAGTACTTC. Translation: CASSFEGGETQYF.

V gene TRBV6-5 combines with J gene TRBJ2-1; perhaps TRBD2 as D (5 bases). The CDR3 contains 12 residues. Germline loops: CDR1 MNHEY, CDR2 SVGAGI. The V end was cut by 0 bases, the J end by 10 bases, with 7 bases between. The CDR3 region is CASSYSTGEQFF. The DNA for the CDR3 is TGTGCCAGCAGTTACTCTACGGGGGAGCAGTTCTTC.

The chain is built from TRBV2 and TRBJ1-6, with TRBD1 identical over 9 bases. This CDR3 region has 16 residues. The V segment lost 9 bases and the J segment 2 bases; nucleotides outside the gene matches: 8. Germline CDR1 and CDR2: SNHLY and FYNNEI. The DNA of the CDR3 is TGTGCCAGTAGGGACAGGGAAGATACCTATAATTCACCCCTCCACTTT. Its protein product is CASRDREDTYNSPLHF.

Only one count was recorded for this clone. The V and J genes are TRBV4-1 and TRBJ2-7; D perhaps matches TRBD2 (5 bases). CDR1 is MGHRA, CDR2 YSYEKL, per germline. Trimming shortened V by 3 bases and J by 7 bases, and 16 bases separated the two germline ends. This CDR3 spans 14 amino acids. The CDR3 protein is CASSHGGPASEQYF. The CDR3 coding sequence is TGCGCCAGCAGCCACGGCGGGCCGGCGAGTGAGCAGTACTTC.